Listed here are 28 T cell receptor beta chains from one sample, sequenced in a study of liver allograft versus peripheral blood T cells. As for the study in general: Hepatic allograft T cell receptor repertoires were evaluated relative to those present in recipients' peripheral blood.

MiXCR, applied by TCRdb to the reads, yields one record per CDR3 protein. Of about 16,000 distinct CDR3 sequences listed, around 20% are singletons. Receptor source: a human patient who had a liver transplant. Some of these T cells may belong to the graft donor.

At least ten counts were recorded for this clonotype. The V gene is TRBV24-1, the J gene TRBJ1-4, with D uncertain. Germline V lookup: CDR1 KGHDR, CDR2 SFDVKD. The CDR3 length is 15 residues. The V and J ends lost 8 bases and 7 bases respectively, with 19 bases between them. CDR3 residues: CATKVSSHDSEKLFF. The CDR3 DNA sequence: TGTGCCACCAAGGTAAGCAGCCATGATTCTGAAAAACTGTTTTTT.

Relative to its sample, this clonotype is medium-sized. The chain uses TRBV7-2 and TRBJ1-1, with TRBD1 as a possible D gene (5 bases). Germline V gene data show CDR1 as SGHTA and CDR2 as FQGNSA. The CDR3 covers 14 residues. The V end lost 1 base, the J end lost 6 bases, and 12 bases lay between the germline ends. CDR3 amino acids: CASSLDVSGAEAFF. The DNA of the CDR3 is TGTGCCAGCAGCTTAGATGTGTCGGGGGCTGAAGCTTTCTTT. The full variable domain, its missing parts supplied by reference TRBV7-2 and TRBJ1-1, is GAGVSQSPSNKVTEKGKDVELRCDPISGHTALYWYRQSLGQGLEFLIYFQGNSAPDKSGLPSDRFSAERTGGSVSTLTIQRTQQEDSAVYLCASSLDVSGAEAFFGQGTRLTVV.

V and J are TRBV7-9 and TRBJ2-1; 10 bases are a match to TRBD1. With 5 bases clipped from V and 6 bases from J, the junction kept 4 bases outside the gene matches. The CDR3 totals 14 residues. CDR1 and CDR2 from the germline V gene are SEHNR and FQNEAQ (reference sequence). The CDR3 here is CASSARTGGNEQFF. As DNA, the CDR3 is TGTGCCAGCAGCGCCCGGACAGGGGGCAATGAGCAGTTCTTC.

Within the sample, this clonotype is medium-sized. The CDR3 DNA sequence: TGTGCCAGCAGTTCAGGGGACAGGATAGGGTACACTGAAGCTTTCTTT. Amino acid sequence: CASSSGDRIGYTEAFF. The chain links TRBV6-5 to TRBJ1-1; 8 nucleotides align to TRBD1. Germline trimming cut 4 bases from V and 3 bases from J; bases unmatched to any gene: 10. The germline V gene encodes CDR1 MNHEY and CDR2 SVGAGI. The CDR3 is 16 residues long.

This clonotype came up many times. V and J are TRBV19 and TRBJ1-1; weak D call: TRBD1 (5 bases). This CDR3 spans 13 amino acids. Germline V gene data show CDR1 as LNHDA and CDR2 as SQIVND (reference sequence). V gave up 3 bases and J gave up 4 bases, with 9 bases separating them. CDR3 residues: CASSIGGGTEAFF. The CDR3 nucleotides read TGTGCCAGTAGTATTGGGGGTGGCACTGAAGCTTTCTTT.

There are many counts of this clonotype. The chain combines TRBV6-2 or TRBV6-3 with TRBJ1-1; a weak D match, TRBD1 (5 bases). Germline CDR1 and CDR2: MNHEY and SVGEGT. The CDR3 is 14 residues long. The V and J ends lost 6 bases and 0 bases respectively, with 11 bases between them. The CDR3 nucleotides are TGTGCCAGCAGCTGGCTGGGGGTGAACACTGAAGCTTTCTTT. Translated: CASSWLGVNTEAFF.

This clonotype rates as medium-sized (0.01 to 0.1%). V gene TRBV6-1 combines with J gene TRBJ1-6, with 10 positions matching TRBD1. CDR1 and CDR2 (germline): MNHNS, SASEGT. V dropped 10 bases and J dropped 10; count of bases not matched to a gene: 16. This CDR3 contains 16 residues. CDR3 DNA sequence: TGTGCCACTGAACAGGGGGGACAGGGGTTTCGCTCACCCCTCCACTTT. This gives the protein CATEQGGQGFRSPLHF.

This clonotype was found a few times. The CDR3 DNA reads TGCAGTGCTCAGACAGGGGGGAACACCGGGGAGCTGTTTTTT. Encoded protein: CSAQTGGNTGELFF. This chain links TRBV20-1 with TRBJ2-2; 9 positions agree with TRBD1. With V trimmed by 5 bases and J by 1 base, 2 bases remained unmatched. The CDR3 is made up of 14 amino acids. Germline V gives CDR1 DFQATT, CDR2 SNEGSKA (reference sequence).

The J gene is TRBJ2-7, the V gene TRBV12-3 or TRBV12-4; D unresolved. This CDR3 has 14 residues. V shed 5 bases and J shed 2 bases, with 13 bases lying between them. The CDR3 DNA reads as TGTGCCAGCAGTGCGTTCAGGATTACCTACGAGCAGTACTTC. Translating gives CASSAFRITYEQYF.

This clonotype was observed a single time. The CDR3 DNA is TGTGCCAGCAGTTTATCGGGACTGATTACCGAAGCTTTCTTT. Protein sequence: CASSLSGLITEAFF. The chain joins TRBV27 to TRBJ1-1, with D maybe TRBD1 (5 bases). Trimming took off 0 bases at V and 8 bases at J, with 13 bases between the two ends. The length of the CDR3 is 14 residues. Germline assignment: CDR1 MNHEY and CDR2 SMNVEV (reference sequence).

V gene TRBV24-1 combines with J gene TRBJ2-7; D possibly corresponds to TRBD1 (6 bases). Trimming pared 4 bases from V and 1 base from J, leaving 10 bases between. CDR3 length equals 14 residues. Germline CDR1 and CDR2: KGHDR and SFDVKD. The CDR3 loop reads CATSETGQSYEQYF. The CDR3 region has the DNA TGTGCCACCAGTGAAACAGGACAGTCCTACGAGCAGTACTTC.

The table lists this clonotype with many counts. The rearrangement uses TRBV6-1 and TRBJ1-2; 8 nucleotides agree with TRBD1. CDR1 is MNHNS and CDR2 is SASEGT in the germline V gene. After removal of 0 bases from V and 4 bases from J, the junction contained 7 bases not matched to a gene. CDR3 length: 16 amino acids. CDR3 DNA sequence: TGTGCCAGCAGTGAAGCAGGGACAGGCTTCGCCTATGGCTACACCTTC. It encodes CASSEAGTGFAYGYTF.

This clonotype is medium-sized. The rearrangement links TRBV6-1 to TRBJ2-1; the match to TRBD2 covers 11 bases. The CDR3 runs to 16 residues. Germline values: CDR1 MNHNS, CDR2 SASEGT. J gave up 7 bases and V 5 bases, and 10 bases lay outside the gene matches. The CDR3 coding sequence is TGTGCCAGCAGTTCGAGACTAGCGGGATTGGGGAATGAGCAGTTCTTC. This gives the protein CASSSRLAGLGNEQFF.

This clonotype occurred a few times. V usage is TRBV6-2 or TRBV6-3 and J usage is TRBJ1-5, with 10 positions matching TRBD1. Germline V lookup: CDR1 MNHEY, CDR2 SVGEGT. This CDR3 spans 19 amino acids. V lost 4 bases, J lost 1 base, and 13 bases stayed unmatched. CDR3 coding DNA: TGTGCCAGCAGTTCGGGGACAGGGGTCAACCTGTGGAGCAATCAGCCCCAGCATTTT. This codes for CASSSGTGVNLWSNQPQHF.

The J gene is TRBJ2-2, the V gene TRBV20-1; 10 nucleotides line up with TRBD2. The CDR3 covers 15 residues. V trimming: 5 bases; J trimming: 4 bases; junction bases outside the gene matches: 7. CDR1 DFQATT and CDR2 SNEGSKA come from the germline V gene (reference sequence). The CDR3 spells CSARSGRAGTGELFF. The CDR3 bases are TGCAGTGCTCGAAGCGGGAGGGCGGGCACCGGGGAGCTGTTTTTT.

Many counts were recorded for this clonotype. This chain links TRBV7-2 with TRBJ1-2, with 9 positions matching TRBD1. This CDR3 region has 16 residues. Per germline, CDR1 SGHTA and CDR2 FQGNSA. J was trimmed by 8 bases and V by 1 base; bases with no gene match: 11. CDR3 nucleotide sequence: TGTGCCAGCAGCTTAGGTGGGACAGGGTCCTTCCTAGGCTACACCTTC. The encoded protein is CASSLGGTGSFLGYTF.

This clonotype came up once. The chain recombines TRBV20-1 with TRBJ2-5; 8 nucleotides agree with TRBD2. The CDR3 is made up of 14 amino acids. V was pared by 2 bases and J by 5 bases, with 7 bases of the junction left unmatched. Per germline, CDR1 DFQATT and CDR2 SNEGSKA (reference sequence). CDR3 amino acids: CSARPGLGGETQYF. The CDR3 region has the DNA TGCAGTGCTAGACCGGGACTAGGGGGTGAGACCCAGTACTTC.

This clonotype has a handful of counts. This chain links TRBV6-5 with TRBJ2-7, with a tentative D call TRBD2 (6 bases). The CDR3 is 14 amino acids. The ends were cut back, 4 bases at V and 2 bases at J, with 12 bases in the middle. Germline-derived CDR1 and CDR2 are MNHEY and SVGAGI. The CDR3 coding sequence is TGTGCCAGCAGTTCTAGTGGCGGGACCTACGAGCAGTACTTC. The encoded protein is CASSSSGGTYEQYF.

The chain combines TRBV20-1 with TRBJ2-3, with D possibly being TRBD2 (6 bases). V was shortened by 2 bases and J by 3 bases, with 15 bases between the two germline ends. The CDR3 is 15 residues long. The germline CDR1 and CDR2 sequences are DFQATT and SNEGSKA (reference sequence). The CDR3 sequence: CSARLTRDVTDTQYF. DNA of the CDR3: TGCAGTGCTAGACTGACTAGGGATGTAACAGATACGCAGTATTTT.

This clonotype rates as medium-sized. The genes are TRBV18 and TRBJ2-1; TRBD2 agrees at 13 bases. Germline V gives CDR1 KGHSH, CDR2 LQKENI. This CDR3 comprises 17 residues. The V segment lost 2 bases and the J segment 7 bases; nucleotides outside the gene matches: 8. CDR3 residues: CASSPRTSGSGMNEQFF. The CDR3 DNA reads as TGTGCCAGCTCACCAAGGACTAGCGGGAGCGGTATGAATGAGCAGTTCTTC. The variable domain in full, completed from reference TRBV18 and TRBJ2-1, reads NAGVMQNPRHLVRRRGQEARLRCSPMKGHSHVYWYRQLPEEGLKFMVYLQKENIIDESGMPKERFSAEFPKEGPSILRIQQVVRGDSAAYFCASSPRTSGSGMNEQFFGPGTRLTVL.

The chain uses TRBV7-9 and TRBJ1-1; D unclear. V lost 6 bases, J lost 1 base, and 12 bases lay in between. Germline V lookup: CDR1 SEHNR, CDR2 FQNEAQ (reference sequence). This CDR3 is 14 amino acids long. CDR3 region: CASSFGRSNTEAFF. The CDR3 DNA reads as TGTGCCAGCAGTTTCGGCCGTTCGAACACTGAAGCTTTCTTT.

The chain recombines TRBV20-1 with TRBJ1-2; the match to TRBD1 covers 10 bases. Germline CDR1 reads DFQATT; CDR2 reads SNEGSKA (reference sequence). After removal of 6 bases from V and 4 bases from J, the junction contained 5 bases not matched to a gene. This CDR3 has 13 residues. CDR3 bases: TGCAGTGCCTGGGACAGGGGTTTCTATGGCTACACCTTC. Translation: CSAWDRGFYGYTF.

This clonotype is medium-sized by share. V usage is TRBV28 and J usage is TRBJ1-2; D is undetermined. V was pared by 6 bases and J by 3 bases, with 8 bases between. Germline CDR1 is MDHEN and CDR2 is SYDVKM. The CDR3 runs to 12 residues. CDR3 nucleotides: TGTGCCAGCAGCAGTGAATACTATGGCTACACCTTC. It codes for CASSSEYYGYTF.

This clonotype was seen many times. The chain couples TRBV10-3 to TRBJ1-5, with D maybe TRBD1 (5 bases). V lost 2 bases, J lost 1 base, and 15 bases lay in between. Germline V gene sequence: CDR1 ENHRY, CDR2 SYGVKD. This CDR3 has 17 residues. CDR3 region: CAISESYRDLSNQPQHF. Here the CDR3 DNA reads TGTGCCATCAGTGAGAGCTACCGGGACTTAAGCAATCAGCCCCAGCATTTT.

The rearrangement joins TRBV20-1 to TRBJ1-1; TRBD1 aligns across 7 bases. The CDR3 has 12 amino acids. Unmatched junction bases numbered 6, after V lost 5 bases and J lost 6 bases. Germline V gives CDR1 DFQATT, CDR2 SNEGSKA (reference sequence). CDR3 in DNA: TGCAGTGCTCTGACAGGGTGGCCTGAAGCTTTCTTT. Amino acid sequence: CSALTGWPEAFF.

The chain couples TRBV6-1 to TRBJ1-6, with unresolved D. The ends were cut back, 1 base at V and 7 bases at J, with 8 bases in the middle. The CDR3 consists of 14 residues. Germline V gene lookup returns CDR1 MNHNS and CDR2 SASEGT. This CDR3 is CASSEEVLNSPLHF. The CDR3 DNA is TGTGCCAGCAGTGAAGAAGTGTTGAATTCACCCCTCCACTTT.

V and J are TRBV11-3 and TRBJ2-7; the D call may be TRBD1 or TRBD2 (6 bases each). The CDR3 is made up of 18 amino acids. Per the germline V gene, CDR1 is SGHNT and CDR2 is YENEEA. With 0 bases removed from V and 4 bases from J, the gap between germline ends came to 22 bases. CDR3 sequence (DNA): TGTGCCAGCAGCTTAGAACCTCACCGTAGAGGGGGACTTTACGAGCAGTACTTC. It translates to CASSLEPHRRGGLYEQYF.

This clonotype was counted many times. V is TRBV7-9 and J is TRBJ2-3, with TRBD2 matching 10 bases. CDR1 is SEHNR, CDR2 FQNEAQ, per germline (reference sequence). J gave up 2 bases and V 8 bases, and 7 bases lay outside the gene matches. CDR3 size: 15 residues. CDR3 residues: CASGSLAGVTDTQYF. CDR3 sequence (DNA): TGTGCCAGCGGGTCGCTAGCGGGAGTCACAGATACGCAGTATTTT.